This TCR beta chain was identified during a study of CD8+CD57+ T cells in acquired aplastic anemia. Study-level background: Each DNA sample taken from sorted CD4+ and CD8+ cells came to around 3.4 ug on average. General study results and limits: CD8+ Simpson's diversity did not differ significantly between patients and controls. The number of CD8+ CDR3 sequences shared by patients and controls was approximately 30.

According to the study, genomic DNA was the template for TCR beta VDJ and CDR3 profiling. Via MiXCR, TCRdb re-called the reads, giving one row per CDR3 protein. Found here are 130,000 or so distinct CDR3 sequences, almost 40% of them singletons; the top ten hold roughly 2.7%. Concerning this clonotype: Its antigen is unknown.

Patients chosen for sequencing had CD8+CD57+ cells that had expanded, as shown by flow cytometry. Every patient was diagnosed with severe acquired aplastic anemia. The CDR3 extends over 15 amino acids. Germline loops: CDR1 SGHRS, CDR2 YFSETQ. Trimming cost V 4 bases and J 3 bases; bases outside gene matches: 4. The sample comprised sorted CD4+, CD8+, or CD8+CD57+ T cells (not recorded which) from PBMCs. This chain joins TRBV5-1 and TRBJ1-6, with TRBD1 matching over 7 bases. The receptor was derived from a human donor with aplastic anemia. CDR3: CASSLRDSYNSPLHF. The CDR3 DNA sequence: TGCGCCAGCAGCCTCCGGGACAGCTATAATTCACCCCTCCACTTT.